The 12 T cell receptor beta chains below come from one sample, sequenced in a study of blood T cell repertoires in COVID-19. Profiling relied on immunoSEQ multiplex PCR, and the TCRdb table lists in-frame clones only, not all of them. The sample yields around 170,000 clones, about 90% seen once. The sequenced sample was PBMCs or T cells enriched from blood (not recorded which). These receptors originate from a woman in her forties or fifties who had recovered from COVID-19.

The chain uses TRBV5-4 and TRBJ1-4; D unresolved. The V and J ends lost 0 bases and 7 bases respectively, with 10 bases between them. The CDR3 runs to 14 residues. Germline V CDR1 and CDR2: SGHNT, YYREEE (reference sequence). CDR3 DNA: TGTGCCAGCAGCTTGGGGTTACATGGTGAAAAACTGTTTTTT. Translation: CASSLGLHGEKLFF.

The chain's CDR3 is CASSEVVVSYEQYF. CDR3 in DNA: TGTGCCAGCAGTGAAGTTGTCGTCTCCTACGAGCAGTACTTC. V usage is TRBV2 and J usage is TRBJ2-7; no clear D gene. CDR3 length: 14 residues. V shed 1 base and J shed 0 bases, with 7 bases lying between them. Germline values: CDR1 SNHLY, CDR2 FYNNEI.

J is TRBJ1-1 and V is TRBV6-6; the D gene is possibly TRBD1 (5 bases). Germline V lookup: CDR1 MNHNY, CDR2 SVGAGI (reference sequence). Trimming pared 7 bases from V and 0 bases from J, leaving 15 bases between. The CDR3 is made up of 15 amino acids. DNA of the CDR3: TGTGCCAGCACCACAGGTTTAGGGATGAACACTGAAGCTTTCTTT. Its translation: CASTTGLGMNTEAFF.

V and J are TRBV27 and TRBJ1-5; D uncertain. From germline, CDR1 is MNHEY and CDR2 SMNVEV (reference sequence). Trimming cost V 1 base and J 0 bases, with 7 bases left between them. The CDR3 has 15 amino acids. CDR3 sequence (DNA): TGTGCCAGCAGTTTATACAGATATAGCAATCAGCCCCAGCATTTT. Protein product: CASSLYRYSNQPQHF.

Only a few counts were recorded for this clone. V is TRBV5-6 and J is TRBJ1-1; no clear D. Germline assignment: CDR1 SGHDT and CDR2 YYEEEE. The CDR3 has 15 residues. V was pared by 0 bases and J by 1 base, with 10 bases between. The CDR3 spells CASSLEEVWNTEAFF. In nucleotides, the CDR3 is TGTGCCAGCAGCTTGGAGGAGGTCTGGAACACTGAAGCTTTCTTT.

This rearrangement joins TRBV11-2 to TRBJ1-1; 9 nucleotides align to TRBD1. Per the germline V gene, CDR1 is SGHAT and CDR2 is FQNNGV. J gave up 5 bases and V 6 bases, and 4 bases lay outside the gene matches. This CDR3 has 13 residues. The CDR3 is CASRQTGGTEAFF. The CDR3 nucleotides are TGTGCCAGCAGACAGACAGGGGGGACTGAAGCTTTCTTT.

The rearrangement joins TRBV6-5 to TRBJ1-2, with a tentative D call TRBD1 (5 bases). The germline V and J ends were trimmed by 0 bases and 5 bases, with 10 bases remaining between them. The CDR3 runs 14 residues. The germline V gene has CDR1 MNHEY and CDR2 SVGAGI. The CDR3 is CASSYSQEPYGYTF. Written as DNA, the CDR3 is TGTGCCAGCAGTTACTCACAGGAACCTTATGGCTACACCTTC.

This chain uses TRBV3-1 (or the pseudogene TRBV3-2) with TRBJ2-1; the match to TRBD2 covers 11 bases. Losses at the gene ends were 4 bases for V and 4 bases for J; bases not matched to a gene: 3. Per the germline V gene, CDR1 is LGHDT and CDR2 is YNNKEL (reference sequence). The length of the CDR3 is 15 residues. CDR3 DNA: TGTGCCAGCAGCCTAGCTAGCGGGGGGTACAATGAGCAGTTCTTC. Translation: CASSLASGGYNEQFF.

The chain is built from TRBV19 and TRBJ1-1; 9 bases match TRBD1. V gave up 0 bases and J gave up 8 bases; unmatched junction bases: 7. The CDR3 consists of 15 residues. Germline lookup yields CDR1 LNHDA and CDR2 SQIVND (reference sequence). CDR3 DNA: TGTGCCAGTAGTATAGATACCCGGACAGGGGCCGAAGCTTTCTTT. As protein: CASSIDTRTGAEAFF.

The chain joins TRBV29-1 to TRBJ1-5, with 8 bases matching TRBD1. Unmatched junction bases numbered 3, after V lost 6 bases and J lost 2 bases. The CDR3 loop spans 13 amino acids. CDR1 and CDR2 (germline): SQVTM, ANQGSEA. CDR3 in DNA: TGCAGCGTGCGGACAGGGCGCAATCAGCCCCAGCATTTT. This translates into CSVRTGRNQPQHF. Combining the CDR3 with reference TRBV29-1 and TRBJ1-5 gives the whole variable domain SAVISQKPSRDICQRGTSLTIQCQVDSQVTMMFWYRQQPGQSLTLIATANQGSEATYESGFVIDKFPISRPNLTFSTLTVSNMSPEDSSIYLCSVRTGRNQPQHFGDGTRLSIL.

The rearrangement joins TRBV2 to TRBJ1-4, with 7 positions matching TRBD1. J gave up 5 bases and V 6 bases, and 6 bases lay outside the gene matches. The CDR3 contains 14 residues. Germline V lookup: CDR1 SNHLY, CDR2 FYNNEI. CDR3 protein: CASRLRGLNEKLFF. The CDR3 DNA reads as TGTGCCAGCAGGCTGAGGGGGCTGAATGAAAAACTGTTTTTT.

The chain employs TRBV29-1 and TRBJ2-1, with D perhaps matching TRBD2 (7 bases). The CDR3 is 14 amino acids. V lost 3 bases to trimming and J lost 3 bases, with 12 bases between them. Per the germline V gene, CDR1 is SQVTM and CDR2 is ANQGSEA. The CDR3 nucleotides are TGCAGCGTTGACCAAGGGGGGGGCTACAATGAGCAGTTCTTC. This codes for CSVDQGGGYNEQFF.